This TCR beta chain was identified during a study of beta chain features in type 1 diabetes. The overall study: Similarity in age, gender and cell yields was seen between patients and healthy donors. General study points: Fewer insertions but more deletions were seen at VDJ junctions in type 1 diabetes patients. Within each of all four CD4+ subsets, Type 1 diabetes patients had TCRB CDR3s that were moderately but significantly shorter.

The whole isolated RNA underwent reverse transcription, so sequencing captured expressed TCRB transcripts. Produced via immunoSEQ multiplex PCR; TCRdb's table is partial and in-frame only. The sample carries 150,000 to 200,000 clones, almost 65% recorded once. The germline V and J ends were trimmed by 0 bases and 0 bases, with 9 bases remaining between them. The CDR3 runs 16 residues. CDR1 and CDR2 from the germline V gene are LGHNA and YSLEER. Sampling consisted of one heparinised blood draw per donor, averaging around 100 mL. Worth noting for this clone: Its specificity is unknown.

Sequencing was performed on naive CD4+ T cells from blood. The rearrangement joins TRBV4-3 to TRBJ2-1; D is undetermined. This clonotype originated in a man younger than 45 with type 1 diabetes. The DNA for the CDR3 is TGCGCCAGCAGCCAAGATTCCGCGAGCTCCTACAATGAGCAGTTCTTC. Its protein is CASSQDSASSYNEQFF.